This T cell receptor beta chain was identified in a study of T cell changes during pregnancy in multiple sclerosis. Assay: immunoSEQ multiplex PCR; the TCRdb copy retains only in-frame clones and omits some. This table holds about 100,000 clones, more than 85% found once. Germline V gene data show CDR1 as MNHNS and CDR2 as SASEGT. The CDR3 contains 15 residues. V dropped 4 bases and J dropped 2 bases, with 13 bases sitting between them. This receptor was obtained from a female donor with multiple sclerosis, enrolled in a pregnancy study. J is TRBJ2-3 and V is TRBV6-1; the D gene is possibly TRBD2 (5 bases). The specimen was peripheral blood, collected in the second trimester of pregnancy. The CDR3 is CASSARTDFTDTQYF. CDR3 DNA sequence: TGTGCCAGCAGTGCTAGGACGGACTTCACAGATACGCAGTATTTT.